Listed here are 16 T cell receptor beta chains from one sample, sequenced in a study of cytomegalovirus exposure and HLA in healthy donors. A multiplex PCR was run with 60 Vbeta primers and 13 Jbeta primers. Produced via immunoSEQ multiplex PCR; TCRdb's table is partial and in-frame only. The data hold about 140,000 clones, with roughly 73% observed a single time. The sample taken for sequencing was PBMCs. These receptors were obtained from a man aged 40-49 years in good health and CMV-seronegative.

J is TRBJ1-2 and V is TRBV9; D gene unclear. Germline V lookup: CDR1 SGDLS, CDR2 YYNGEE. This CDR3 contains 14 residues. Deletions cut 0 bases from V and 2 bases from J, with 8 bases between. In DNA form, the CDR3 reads TGTGCCAGCAGCGTAGACAGAGTGAACTATGGCTACACCTTC. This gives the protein CASSVDRVNYGYTF.

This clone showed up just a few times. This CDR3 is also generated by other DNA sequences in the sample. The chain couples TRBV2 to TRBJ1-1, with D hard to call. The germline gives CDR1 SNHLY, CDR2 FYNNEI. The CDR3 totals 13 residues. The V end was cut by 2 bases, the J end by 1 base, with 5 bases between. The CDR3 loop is CASSENRNTEAFF. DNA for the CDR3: TGTGCCAGCAGTGAAAATAGGAACACTGAAGCTTTCTTT.

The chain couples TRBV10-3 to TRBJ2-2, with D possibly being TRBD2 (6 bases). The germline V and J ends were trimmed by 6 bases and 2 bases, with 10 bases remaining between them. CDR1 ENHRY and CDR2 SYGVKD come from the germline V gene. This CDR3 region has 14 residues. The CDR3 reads CAIRPGLNTGELFF. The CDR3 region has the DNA TGTGCCATCAGGCCGGGACTCAACACCGGGGAGCTGTTTTTT.

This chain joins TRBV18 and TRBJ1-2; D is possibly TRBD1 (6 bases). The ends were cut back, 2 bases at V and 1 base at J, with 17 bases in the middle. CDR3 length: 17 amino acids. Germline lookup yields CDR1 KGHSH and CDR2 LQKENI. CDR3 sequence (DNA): TGTGCCAGCTCACCATCGGCAGGGGATCCCTATAACTATGGCTACACCTTC. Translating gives CASSPSAGDPYNYGYTF.

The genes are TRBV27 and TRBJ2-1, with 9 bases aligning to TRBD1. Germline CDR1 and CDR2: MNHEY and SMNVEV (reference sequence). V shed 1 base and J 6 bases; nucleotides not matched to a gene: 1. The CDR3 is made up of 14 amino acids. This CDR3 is CASSLWDRVNEQFF. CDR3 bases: TGTGCCAGCAGTTTATGGGACAGGGTCAATGAGCAGTTCTTC.

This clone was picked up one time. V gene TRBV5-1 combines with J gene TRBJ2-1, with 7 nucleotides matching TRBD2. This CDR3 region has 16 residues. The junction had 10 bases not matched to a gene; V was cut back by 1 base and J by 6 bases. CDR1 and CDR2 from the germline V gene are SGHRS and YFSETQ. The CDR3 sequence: CASSLQGRGGGNEQFF. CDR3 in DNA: TGCGCCAGCAGCTTGCAGGGCCGGGGCGGGGGCAATGAGCAGTTCTTC.

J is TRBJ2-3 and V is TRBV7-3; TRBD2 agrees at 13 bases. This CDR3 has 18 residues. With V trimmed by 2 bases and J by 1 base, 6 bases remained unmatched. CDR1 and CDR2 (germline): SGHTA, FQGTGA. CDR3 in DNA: TGTGCCAGCAGCTTACTACTAGCGGGGGGGGTACGCACAGATACGCAGTATTTT. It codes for CASSLLLAGGVRTDTQYF.

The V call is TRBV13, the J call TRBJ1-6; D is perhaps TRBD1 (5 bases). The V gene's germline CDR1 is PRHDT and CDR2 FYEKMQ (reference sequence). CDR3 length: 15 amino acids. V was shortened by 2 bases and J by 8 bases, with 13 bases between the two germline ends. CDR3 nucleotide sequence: TGTGCCAGCAGCTTATACCCCAGGGTGGATTCACCCCTCCACTTT. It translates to CASSLYPRVDSPLHF.

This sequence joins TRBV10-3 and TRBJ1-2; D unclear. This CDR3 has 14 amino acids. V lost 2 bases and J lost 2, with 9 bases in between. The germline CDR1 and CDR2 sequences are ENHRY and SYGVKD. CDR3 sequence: CAISEGQTNYGYTF. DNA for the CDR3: TGTGCCATCAGTGAGGGGCAGACGAACTATGGCTACACCTTC.

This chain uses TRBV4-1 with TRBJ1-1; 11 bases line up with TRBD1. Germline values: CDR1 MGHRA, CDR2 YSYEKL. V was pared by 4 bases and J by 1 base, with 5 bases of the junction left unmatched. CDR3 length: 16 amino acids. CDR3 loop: CASSLGQGVQNTEAFF. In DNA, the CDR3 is TGCGCCAGCAGCCTGGGACAGGGGGTGCAGAACACTGAAGCTTTCTTT.

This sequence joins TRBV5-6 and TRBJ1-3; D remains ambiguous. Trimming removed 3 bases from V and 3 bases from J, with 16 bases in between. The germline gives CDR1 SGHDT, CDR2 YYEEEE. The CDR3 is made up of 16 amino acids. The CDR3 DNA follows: TGTGCCAGCAGCTCCTTAGAGGTTTTGGGTGGAAACACCATATATTTT. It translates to CASSSLEVLGGNTIYF.

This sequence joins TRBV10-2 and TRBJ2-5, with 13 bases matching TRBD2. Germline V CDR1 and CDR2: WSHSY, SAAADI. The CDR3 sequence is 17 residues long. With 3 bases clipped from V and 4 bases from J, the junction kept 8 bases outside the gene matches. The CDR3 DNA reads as TGCGCCAGCAGTGATCAACTAGCGGGGGGGCCAGGAGAGACCCAGTACTTC. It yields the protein CASSDQLAGGPGETQYF.

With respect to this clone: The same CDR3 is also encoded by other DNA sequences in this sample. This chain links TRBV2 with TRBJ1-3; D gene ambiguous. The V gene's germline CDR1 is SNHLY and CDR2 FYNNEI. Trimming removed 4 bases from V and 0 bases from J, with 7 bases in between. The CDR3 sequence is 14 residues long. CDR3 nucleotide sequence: TGTGCCAGCAGTGGAGGGTTCTCTGGAAACACCATATATTTT. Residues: CASSGGFSGNTIYF.

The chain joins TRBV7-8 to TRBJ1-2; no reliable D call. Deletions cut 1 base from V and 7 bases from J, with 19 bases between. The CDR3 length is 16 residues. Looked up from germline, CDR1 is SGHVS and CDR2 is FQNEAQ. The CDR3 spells CASSLDPPPAEGGYTF. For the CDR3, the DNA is TGTGCCAGCAGCTTAGACCCCCCACCGGCGGAAGGTGGCTACACCTTC.

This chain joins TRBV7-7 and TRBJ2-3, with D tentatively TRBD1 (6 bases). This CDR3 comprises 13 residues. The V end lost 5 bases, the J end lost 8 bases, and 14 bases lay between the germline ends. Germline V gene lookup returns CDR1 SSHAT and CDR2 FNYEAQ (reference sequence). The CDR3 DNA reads TGTGCCAGCAGCCAATTGACAGGACGTACGCAGTATTTT. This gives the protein CASSQLTGRTQYF.

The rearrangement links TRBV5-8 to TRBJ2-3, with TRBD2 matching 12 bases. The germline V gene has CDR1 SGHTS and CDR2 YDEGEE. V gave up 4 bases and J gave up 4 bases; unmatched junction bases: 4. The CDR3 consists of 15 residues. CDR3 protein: CASSGLAGGPDTQYF. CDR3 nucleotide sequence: TGTGCCAGCAGCGGGCTAGCGGGGGGGCCAGATACGCAGTATTTT.